This TCR beta chain was documented in a study of blood T cell repertoires in COVID-19. Study-level background: Some COVID-19 samples were acute and others convalescent; all came from the United States, Italy and Spain.

Source study methods: It was from reference gene primer amplification that nucleated cell counts were estimated. The method was immunoSEQ multiplex PCR; TCRdb's version includes in-frame clones alone and lacks a portion of them. D and trimming were read from the DNA, whereas the V and J calls and clone size are those reported in that table. This repertoire shows around 84,000 clones, approximately 90% found once; its top ten account for 4% to 5.5%. The V end lost 3 bases, the J end lost 3 bases, and 11 bases lay between the germline ends. Looked up from germline, CDR1 is MGHDK and CDR2 is SYGVNS. The CDR3 consists of 14 residues.

The source material was peripheral blood. The rearrangement joins TRBV25-1 to TRBJ1-2; D ambiguous. This sequence originates from a man in his fifties with active COVID-19. DNA for the CDR3: TGTGCCAGCAGTGAGAGGTTTTTGTACTATGGCTACACCTTC. It yields the protein CASSERFLYYGYTF.